The entry below describes one T cell receptor (beta chain). Its antigen is not known. These data originate in a study of cytomegalovirus exposure and HLA in healthy donors. Overall study findings and caveats: 150 to 200 TCR beta chains were listed as cytomegalovirus-associated. Donor immune exposure was known only as CMV serostatus. TCR beta V segments were, for the most part, productive about 87% or about 30% of the time in an earlier analysis.

The PCR contained 60 Vbeta and 13 Jbeta primers. Repertoires were generated with immunoSEQ multiplex PCR, while TCRdb's copy carries only in-frame clones and drops some. The sample contains about 140,000 clones, about four fifths of which appear only once. The trim removed 5 bases at V and 1 base at J, leaving 3 bases unmatched. The CDR3 has 15 residues. Germline V gene sequence: CDR1 SGHRS, CDR2 YFSETQ. It was healthy bone marrow donors who served as donors. The V and J genes are TRBV5-1 and TRBJ2-3, with 11 bases lining up with TRBD2. The sequencing sample was made of PBMCs. The receptor's source is a man younger than 40 in good health and CMV-seronegative. CDR3 loop: CASSILAGGTDTQYF. The CDR3, as DNA: TGCGCCAGCAGTATACTAGCGGGGGGCACAGATACGCAGTATTTT.